These 32 T cell receptor beta chains originate from one sample sequenced in a study of response to subunit inactivated influenza vaccine. TCRdb ran MiXCR on the RT-PCR reads and lists one entry per CDR3 protein. The table records roughly 520,000 distinct CDR3 sequences, 25% of them present only once. The sample consisted of CD4+ T cells sorted from PBMCs, taken about 5 days after vaccination. Source of these receptors: a man in his fifties who received an inactivated influenza vaccine.

This clonotype was observed many times. The gene calls are TRBV2 and TRBJ2-3; TRBD2 aligns across 9 bases. CDR3 length: 16 residues. Unmatched junction bases numbered 12, after V lost 3 bases and J lost 8 bases. In germline, CDR1 is SNHLY, CDR2 FYNNEI. The CDR3 loop is CASSEKAGGLRGTQYF. For the CDR3, the DNA is TGTGCCAGCAGTGAGAAAGCGGGAGGACTCCGCGGTACGCAGTATTTT.

Only a few counts were recorded for this clonotype. The chain joins TRBV6-2 or TRBV6-3 to TRBJ2-5; D is uncertain. Germline V gives CDR1 MNHEY, CDR2 SVGEGT. V lost 4 bases and J 5 bases, leaving 11 bases between the germline ends. CDR3 length equals 13 residues. The CDR3 DNA follows: TGTGCCAGCAGTTTCGACGTGAGGGAGACCCAGTACTTC. Translated: CASSFDVRETQYF.

The chain employs TRBV5-6 and TRBJ2-5, with 8 bases identical to TRBD2. J lost 5 bases, V lost 1 base, and 4 bases had no gene match. Germline CDR1 is SGHDT and CDR2 is YYEEEE. This CDR3 contains 14 residues. The CDR3 reads CASSLRGGPETQYF. DNA of the CDR3: TGTGCCAGCAGCTTGCGGGGGGGCCCTGAGACCCAGTACTTC.

The J gene is TRBJ2-5, the V gene TRBV4-2, with TRBD2 matching 10 bases. Germline-derived CDR1 and CDR2 are LGHNA and YNFKEQ. The length of the CDR3 is 16 residues. V shed 1 base, J shed 5 bases, and the junction held 7 bases outside the gene matches. The CDR3 DNA sequence: TGTGCCAGCAGCCAAGGAGCGAGCGGGGGGGTGGAGACCCAGTACTTC. It specifies CASSQGASGGVETQYF.

V usage is TRBV5-8 and J usage is TRBJ2-1; 12 positions match TRBD2. The CDR3 has 12 residues. The germline CDR1 and CDR2 sequences are SGHTS and YDEGEE. J gave up 12 bases and V 5 bases, and 3 bases lay outside the gene matches. The CDR3 spells CASRPTSGRQFF. DNA for the CDR3: TGTGCCAGCAGGCCGACTAGCGGGAGGCAGTTCTTC. Full variable domain (outside the CDR3, taken from reference TRBV5-8 and TRBJ2-1): EAGVTQSPTHLIKTRGQQATLRCSPISGHTSVYWYQQALGLGLQFLLWYDEGEERNRGNFPPRFSGRQFPNYSSELNVNALELEDSALYLCASRPTSGRQFFGPGTRLTVL.

The chain carries TRBV7-8 and TRBJ2-6, with unresolved D. The CDR3 totals 16 residues. The germline gives CDR1 SGHVS, CDR2 FQNEAQ. V lost 2 bases, J lost 0 bases, and 8 bases lay in between. As DNA, the CDR3 is TGTGCCAGCAGCTTATCGTCAATCTCTGGGGCCAACGTCCTGACTTTC. This gives the protein CASSLSSISGANVLTF. Full variable domain (rest looked up from reference TRBV7-8 and TRBJ2-6): GAGVSQSPRYKVAKRGQDVALRCDPISGHVSLFWYQQALGQGPEFLTYFQNEAQLDKSGLPSDRFFAERPEGSVSTLKIQRTQQEDSAVYLCASSLSSISGANVLTFGAGSRLTVL.

Only one count was recorded for this clonotype. This rearrangement joins TRBV2 to TRBJ2-3, with D possibly called TRBD1 or TRBD2 (5 bases each). CDR3 length equals 15 residues. V shed 2 bases and J shed 2 bases, with 11 bases lying between them. The germline V gene encodes CDR1 SNHLY and CDR2 FYNNEI. In DNA form, the CDR3 reads TGTGCCAGCAGTGAACAAGTGGGGGTCACAGATACGCAGTATTTT. Its protein is CASSEQVGVTDTQYF. The complete variable domain, with remaining parts taken from reference TRBV2 and TRBJ2-3, reads EPEVTQTPSHQVTQMGQEVILRCVPISNHLYFYWYRQILGQKVEFLVSFYNNEISEKSEIFDDQFSVERPDGSNFTLKIRSTKLEDSAMYFCASSEQVGVTDTQYFGPGTRLTVL.

This clonotype was seen a few times. The chain has TRBV10-3 and TRBJ2-2; 8 nucleotides agree with TRBD2. Germline V gives CDR1 ENHRY, CDR2 SYGVKD. This CDR3 has 16 amino acids. J gave up 4 bases and V 5 bases, and 9 bases lay outside the gene matches. CDR3 region: CAISSAGAMVTGELFF. In DNA, the CDR3 is TGTGCCATCAGTTCAGCGGGAGCCATGGTCACCGGGGAGCTGTTTTTT.

This clonotype was recorded a few times. The V and J genes are TRBV10-3 and TRBJ2-3, with 10 bases matching TRBD2. The CDR3 is made up of 16 amino acids. CDR1 and CDR2 (germline): ENHRY, SYGVKD. With 6 bases clipped from V and 0 bases from J, the junction kept 6 bases outside the gene matches. The DNA of the CDR3 is TGTGCCATCAGCCTAGCGGGAGAGGACAGCACAGATACGCAGTATTTT. Its protein is CAISLAGEDSTDTQYF.

There are a few counts of this clonotype. One base away lies a much larger clone, so this may be a sequencing read error. The rearrangement links TRBV11-2 to TRBJ2-5; no clear D gene. The CDR3 runs to 12 residues. CDR1 is SGHAT and CDR2 is FQNNGV in the germline V gene. Trimming cost V 1 base and J 5 bases, with 5 bases left between them. The CDR3, as DNA: TGTGCCAGCAGCTTAGCAGTGGAGACCCAGTACTTC. The encoded protein is CASSLAVETQYF.

This chain links TRBV7-9 with TRBJ2-6; 10 bases are shared with TRBD1. With 8 bases clipped from V and 10 bases from J, the junction kept 8 bases outside the gene matches. Germline V gene sequence: CDR1 SEHNR, CDR2 FQNEAQ (reference sequence). This CDR3 spans 14 amino acids. The CDR3 region is CASSETGGGNVLTF. CDR3 bases: TGTGCCAGCTCAGAGACAGGGGGCGGGAACGTCCTGACTTTC. The variable domain in full, completed from reference TRBV7-9 and TRBJ2-6, reads DTGVSQNPRHKITKRGQNVTFRCDPISEHNRLYWYRQTLGQGPEFLTYFQNEAQLEKSRLLSDRFSAERPKGSFSTLEIQRTEQGDSAMYLCASSETGGGNVLTFGAGSRLTVL.

The rearrangement links TRBV7-2 to TRBJ2-1; D not certain. V was cut by 6 bases and J by 10 bases, with 16 bases left in between. The CDR3 is 13 amino acids. CDR1 is SGHTA and CDR2 is FQGNSA in the germline V gene. The CDR3 protein is CASSQRATDEQFF. For the CDR3, the DNA is TGTGCCAGCAGTCAAAGGGCCACGGACGAGCAGTTCTTC.

This clonotype turned up a few times. The chain uses TRBV29-1 and TRBJ2-5; D call uncertain. Germline V gene sequence: CDR1 SQVTM, CDR2 ANQGSEA. The V end was cut by 3 bases, the J end by 1 base, with 6 bases between. This CDR3 has 12 amino acids. The CDR3 region is CSVEPGQETQYF. CDR3 DNA: TGCAGCGTTGAGCCGGGCCAAGAGACCCAGTACTTC.

The chain recombines TRBV10-3 with TRBJ2-7; D might be TRBD1 or TRBD2, each matching 5 bases. The V gene's germline CDR1 is ENHRY and CDR2 SYGVKD. The CDR3 runs 12 residues. Trimming stripped 3 bases from V and 7 bases from J, with 10 bases between. The CDR3 region is CAISEWDREQYF. The CDR3 DNA is TGTGCCATCAGTGAATGGGACCGGGAGCAGTACTTC.

This chain links TRBV7-2 with TRBJ1-1; 8 bases are shared with TRBD1. The V and J ends lost 5 bases and 4 bases, in that order; junction bases with no gene match: 9. Germline V gene data show CDR1 as SGHTA and CDR2 as FQGNSA. The CDR3 totals 15 residues. CDR3 bases: TGTGCCAGCAGCGTAATCGGACAGGGAGGCACTGAAGCTTTCTTT. Residues: CASSVIGQGGTEAFF.

The chain employs TRBV4-2 and TRBJ1-6; no clear D gene. V dropped 0 bases and J dropped 4 bases, with 7 bases sitting between them. This CDR3 contains 15 residues. Germline V gene sequence: CDR1 LGHNA, CDR2 YNFKEQ. CDR3 sequence (DNA): TGTGCCAGCAGCCAAGAGGATGGATATAATTCACCCCTCCACTTT. This encodes CASSQEDGYNSPLHF.

In this sample, this clonotype turned up a few times. V usage is TRBV5-1 and J usage is TRBJ1-4; no definite D call. V was cut by 2 bases and J by 5 bases, with 10 bases left in between. Germline CDR1 and CDR2: SGHRS and YFSETQ. This CDR3 has 14 amino acids. This chain's CDR3 is CASSFGQRNEKLFF. The CDR3 DNA follows: TGCGCCAGCAGCTTTGGCCAACGGAATGAAAAACTGTTTTTT.

This clonotype was detected only a few times. The chain employs TRBV12-3 or TRBV12-4 and TRBJ2-3; 7 positions match TRBD2. V dropped 3 bases and J dropped 0; count of bases not matched to a gene: 6. The CDR3 runs to 16 residues. The CDR3 loop reads CASSFGRGTSTDTQYF. DNA of the CDR3: TGTGCCAGCAGTTTCGGGCGGGGGACTAGCACAGATACGCAGTATTTT.

This clonotype has a handful of counts. This rearrangement joins TRBV5-5 to TRBJ1-2; D might be TRBD1 (5 bases). The V gene lost 4 bases and the J gene lost 2 bases, with 12 bases spanning the gap. The CDR3 contains 14 residues. The germline CDR1 and CDR2 sequences are SGHKS and YYEKEE (reference sequence). The CDR3 DNA is TGTGCCAGCAGCCCCGACAGTGGCAACTATGGCTACACCTTC. It yields the protein CASSPDSGNYGYTF.

The chain joins TRBV12-3 or TRBV12-4 to TRBJ2-3; unclear D gene. The CDR3 sequence is 14 residues long. V was pared by 1 base and J by 6 bases, with 11 bases between. CDR3: CASSLERPPDTQYF. Here the CDR3 DNA reads TGTGCCAGCAGTTTAGAGAGACCGCCCGATACGCAGTATTTT.

The V gene is TRBV7-8, the J gene TRBJ2-5; a possible D gene is TRBD2 (5 bases). Trimming shortened V by 5 bases and J by 1 base, and 5 bases separated the two germline ends. In germline, CDR1 is SGHVS, CDR2 FQNEAQ. The CDR3 has 12 residues. The CDR3 loop reads CASSSGQETQYF. CDR3 DNA: TGTGCCAGCAGCAGCGGCCAAGAGACCCAGTACTTC. The full variable domain, in which reference TRBV7-8 and TRBJ2-5 provide the parts outside the CDR3, is GAGVSQSPRYKVAKRGQDVALRCDPISGHVSLFWYQQALGQGPEFLTYFQNEAQLDKSGLPSDRFFAERPEGSVSTLKIQRTQQEDSAVYLCASSSGQETQYFGPGTRLLVL.

The gene calls are TRBV12-3 or TRBV12-4 and TRBJ2-1; 9 bases line up with TRBD1. V shed 3 bases and J 8 bases; nucleotides not matched to a gene: 20. This CDR3 comprises 19 residues. DNA for the CDR3: TGTGCCAGCAGTTTTAGCATTCCCGATACCGGGACAGGGCTCGATGAGCAGTTCTTC. Translated, it gives CASSFSIPDTGTGLDEQFF.

V gene TRBV15 combines with J gene TRBJ2-7; D unclear. Trimming pared 0 bases from V and 3 bases from J, leaving 12 bases between. CDR3 length: 15 amino acids. From germline, CDR1 is LNHNV and CDR2 YYDKDF (reference sequence). CDR3 protein: CATSRDRAQIYEQYF. The CDR3 region has the DNA TGTGCCACCAGCAGAGATCGAGCACAGATCTACGAGCAGTACTTC.

The gene calls are TRBV5-1 and TRBJ2-2; D is ambiguous. This CDR3 region has 15 residues. With 0 bases removed from V and 4 bases from J, the gap between germline ends came to 10 bases. Germline values: CDR1 SGHRS, CDR2 YFSETQ. The CDR3 DNA sequence: TGCGCCAGCAGCTTGGGACCGGTGGGCACCGGGGAGCTGTTTTTT. Protein product: CASSLGPVGTGELFF.

The rearrangement links TRBV6-2 or TRBV6-3 to TRBJ2-1; 9 nucleotides line up with TRBD2. In germline, CDR1 is MNHEY, CDR2 SVGEGT. With V trimmed by 6 bases and J by 5 bases, 11 bases remained unmatched. The CDR3 totals 16 residues. The CDR3 coding sequence is TGTGCCAGCAGAGCCCCGGGCGGGGGGGCCCACAATGAGCAGTTCTTC. This gives the protein CASRAPGGGAHNEQFF.

The V gene is TRBV7-2, the J gene TRBJ2-2; 11 bases match TRBD2. Trimming removed 4 bases from V and 4 bases from J; junction bases left unmatched: 5. CDR3 length: 16 residues. CDR1 and CDR2 (germline): SGHTA, FQGNSA. The CDR3 DNA follows: TGTGCCAGCAGCTATAGCGGGGGGGCCGTCACCGGGGAGCTGTTTTTT. It encodes CASSYSGGAVTGELFF.

This clonotype was found a few times. V is TRBV10-1 and J is TRBJ1-2; D may be TRBD1 (5 bases). The CDR3 is made up of 12 amino acids. CDR1 and CDR2 from the germline V gene are WNHNN and SYGVQD (reference sequence). Trimming stripped 3 bases from V and 4 bases from J, with 6 bases between. This chain's CDR3 is CASSDGGYGYTF. In DNA, the CDR3 is TGCGCCAGCAGTGATGGGGGCTATGGCTACACCTTC.

CDR3 bases: TGTGCCAGCTCACCATTAAGGCAAGAGACCCAGTACTTC. The encoded protein is CASSPLRQETQYF. V usage is TRBV18 and J usage is TRBJ2-5, with D uncertain. The V and J ends lost 2 bases and 2 bases respectively, with 6 bases between them. CDR1 KGHSH and CDR2 LQKENI come from the germline V gene. The CDR3 runs to 13 residues.

In this sample, this clonotype turned up a few times. The chain joins TRBV10-3 to TRBJ2-7, with TRBD1 identical over 7 bases. J lost 5 bases, V lost 4 bases, and 5 bases had no gene match. The germline V gene encodes CDR1 ENHRY and CDR2 SYGVKD. CDR3 size: 13 residues. Here the CDR3 reads CAISATGLDEQYF. CDR3 bases: TGTGCCATCAGTGCGACAGGGCTCGACGAGCAGTACTTC.

The chain employs TRBV20-1 and TRBJ2-7, with no clear D. CDR3 length: 14 amino acids. Germline V gene lookup returns CDR1 DFQATT and CDR2 SNEGSKA (reference sequence). V lost 6 bases to trimming and J lost 3 bases, with 18 bases between them. This CDR3 reads CSANRLPRNYEQYF. CDR3 DNA sequence: TGCAGTGCGAATCGATTACCACGAAACTACGAGCAGTACTTC.

The CDR3 DNA sequence: TGTGCCAGCAGCAAAAGGGACACAAGGGGGTCCACCGGGGAGCTGTTTTTT. Protein: CASSKRDTRGSTGELFF. This chain links TRBV6-1 with TRBJ2-2, with D maybe TRBD1 (6 bases). CDR3 length: 17 residues. Germline V gene lookup returns CDR1 MNHNS and CDR2 SASEGT. Deletions cut 6 bases from V and 4 bases from J, with 21 bases between.

This clonotype was counted between two and nine times. This CDR3 reads CASSLEWGARGTEAFF. CDR3 nucleotide sequence: TGCGCCAGCAGCTTGGAATGGGGGGCGCGGGGCACTGAAGCTTTCTTT. The chain employs TRBV5-1 and TRBJ1-1, with D possibly matching TRBD1 (6 bases). V was cut by 0 bases and J by 4 bases, with 16 bases left in between. The CDR3 is 16 residues long. Germline lookup yields CDR1 SGHRS and CDR2 YFSETQ.